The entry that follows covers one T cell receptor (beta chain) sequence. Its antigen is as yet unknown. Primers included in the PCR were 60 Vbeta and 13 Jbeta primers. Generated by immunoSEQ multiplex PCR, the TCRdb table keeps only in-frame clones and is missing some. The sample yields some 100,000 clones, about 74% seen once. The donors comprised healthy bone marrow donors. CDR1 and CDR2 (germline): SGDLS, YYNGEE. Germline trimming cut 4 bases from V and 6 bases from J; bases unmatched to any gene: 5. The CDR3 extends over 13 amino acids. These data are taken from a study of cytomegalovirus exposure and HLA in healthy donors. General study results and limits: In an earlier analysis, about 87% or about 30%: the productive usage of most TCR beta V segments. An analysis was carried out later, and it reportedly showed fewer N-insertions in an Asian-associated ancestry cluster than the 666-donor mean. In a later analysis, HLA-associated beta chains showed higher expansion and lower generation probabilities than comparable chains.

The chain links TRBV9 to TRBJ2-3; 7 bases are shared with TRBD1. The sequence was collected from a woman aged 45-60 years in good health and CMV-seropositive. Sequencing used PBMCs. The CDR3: CASSRGPRDTQYF. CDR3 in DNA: TGTGCCAGCAGCAGGGGGCCTCGGGATACGCAGTATTTT.